This paragraph reports one T cell receptor (beta chain). Its antigen is unidentified. This record belongs to a study of T cells in Graves' hyperthyroidism and ophthalmopathy. Study-level results: A median around 6 months before onset, the model predicted ophthalmopathy. Blood held most thyroid clonotypes expanded above 0.001 frequency.

Authors of the study amplified TCR beta CDR3 regions from RNA transcripts. Using the HTBI primer set, a first-round RT-PCR was run on the TCR CDR3. TCRdb used MiXCR to reprocess the multiplex PCR reads, holding one entry per CDR3 protein. The sample has over 400,000 distinct CDR3 sequences, about 22% seen once. Uncontrolled infections, other autoimmune diseases, pregnancy or lactation led to exclusion of patients. Thyroid ultrasound, orbital computed tomography, clinical symptoms, and serum thyroxine and TRAb underpinned diagnoses. Input material: blood. The TCR comes from a woman between 65 and 79 years old with Graves' ophthalmopathy.

Here the CDR3 DNA reads TGCGCCAGCAGCCAGGAAGGGGGGTTCACTGAAGCTTTCTTT. Translating it yields CASSQEGGFTEAFF. This sequence joins TRBV4-3 and TRBJ1-1, with D perhaps matching TRBD1 (6 bases). CDR1 LGHNA and CDR2 YSLEER come from the germline V gene. Trimming took 3 bases from V and 4 from J, leaving 12 bases between them. CDR3 length: 14 amino acids.